This T cell receptor (beta chain) was profiled in a study of blood T cell repertoires in COVID-19. Using immunoSEQ multiplex PCR, the repertoire was profiled, and TCRdb retains in-frame clones only, with some absent. The repertoire includes roughly 180,000 clones, 88% of them detected once, and roughly 4.2% sits in the top ten. Germline V gene data show CDR1 as SEHNR and CDR2 as FQNEAQ (reference sequence). The CDR3 consists of 16 residues. With V trimmed by 1 base and J by 2 bases, 5 bases remained unmatched. This clonotype originated in a woman in her thirties with acute or convalescent COVID-19. Sequencing used peripheral blood. The rearrangement uses TRBV7-9 and TRBJ2-1; 7 positions match TRBD2. The CDR3 DNA follows: TGTGCCAGCAGCTTAGGGGCGGGAGACCCCTACAATGAGCAGTTCTTC. This translates into CASSLGAGDPYNEQFF.